This TCR beta chain is from a study of T cells after yellow fever vaccination (dated by TCRdb to the late 2010s). About the study as a whole: Libraries from fractions with low cell numbers were prepared with the SMART-Seq v4 Ultra Low Input RNA kit. Bulk TCR alpha and beta repertoires were sequenced longitudinally to track T-cell clones before and after primary and booster YFV17D yellow fever vaccination. Two healthy male donors, one aged 18 to 30 and one aged 30 to 40 years, made up the cohort. Blood samples were taken at several timepoints before and after primary and secondary immunization, and bulk PBMC replicates and cell subsets were isolated. Findings and caveats that apply to the study as a whole: FACS-sorted repertoires could contain abundant contaminating clonotypes from the bulk population, so computational filtering was required. A small fraction of clonotypes showed up in both the CD4 and CD8 compartments, probably as a result of convergent recombination. Compared with the primary T-cell response, the secondary T-cell response was faster but weaker, reaching its peak on day 5 rather than on day 15. After the booster, most clones that had expanded after primary vaccination were detected again (approximately 95% of CD4 and over 75% of CD8), suggesting broad maintenance of memory. Because the study included only a couple of donors, the extent to which the findings can be generalized is limited.

V drops 5 bases and J drops 0 bases, leaving 16 bases in between. Its CDR3 holds 16 amino acids, cysteine through phenylalanine. Only the CDR3 DNA stays, 48 bases, in frame from base 1. CDR1 SEHNR and CDR2 FQNEAQ are derived from the germline V gene (reference sequence). At least ten counts were recorded for this clonotype. The antigen it binds to is not known. No base quality information exists; no much larger clone differs at one position. The treatment or condition label on this specimen signifies: live attenuated yellow fever vaccine strain. At each blood-draw timepoint, two biological replicates of bulk PBMCs were obtained. A standard Ficoll-Paque protocol was used to isolate PBMCs from peripheral blood. TriZol was used to extract RNA from bulk PBMCs, CD4 and CD8 fractions, and dextramer-positive and dextramer-negative fractions. These reads were obtained on an Illumina NovaSeq 6000. TCR cDNA was synthesized by 5'RACE template switching, which introduced a universal primer site and unique molecular identifiers. Priming of cDNA synthesis was performed from both the TCR alpha and TCR beta constant segments. Two PCR steps were used to amplify libraries, with sample barcodes and sequencing adapters being added in the second step. Sequencing of libraries was done on Illumina HiSeq 2500 (2x100 bp) or NovaSeq (2x150 bp). Per the authors' processing: MIGEC handled demultiplexing of reads and collapsing into UMI consensus sequences, while MiXCR performed V(D)J alignment. Clonotypes responding to the vaccine were identified with edgeR on replicate PBMC samples, with the criteria of FDR below 0.01 and a log2 fold change above 5 up to day 15. Each bulk clonotype was labeled CD4 or CD8 based on which sequenced repertoire, CD4 or CD8, contained the clonotype at higher abundance. TCRdb reprocessing: public reads trimmed at Q25 with fastp, clones called with MiXCR, in-frame beta chains kept. Identical CDR3 proteins give one entry, which carries the most common genes and DNA. Here the V and J calls rest on TCRdb's processing, not on the authors' analysis. Across this sample there are around 330,000 distinct CDR3 sequences, with approximately 3.9% seen only once. The ten largest clones add up to around 24% of the sample.

The sample consisted of PBMCs, taken on the day of the yellow fever booster vaccination. The chain uses TRBV7-9 and TRBJ1-1, and possibly TRBD1, on 6 matching bases. The clonotype was recovered from a man between 18 and 29 years old who received the YFV17D yellow fever vaccine. This receptor has the CDR3 CASSPKGGLLNTEAFF. At the DNA level, the sequence is TGTGCCAGCAGCCCAAAGGGGGGACTTTTGAACACTGAAGCTTTCTTT.